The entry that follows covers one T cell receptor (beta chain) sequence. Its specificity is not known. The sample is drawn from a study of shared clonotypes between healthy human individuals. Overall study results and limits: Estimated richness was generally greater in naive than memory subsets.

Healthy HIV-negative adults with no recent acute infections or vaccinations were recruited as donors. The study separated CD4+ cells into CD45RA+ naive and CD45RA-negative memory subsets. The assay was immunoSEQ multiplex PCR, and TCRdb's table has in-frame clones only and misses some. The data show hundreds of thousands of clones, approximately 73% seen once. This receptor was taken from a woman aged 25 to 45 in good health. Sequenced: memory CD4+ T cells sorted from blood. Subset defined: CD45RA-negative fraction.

In DNA form, the CDR3 reads TGTGCCAGCAGTTTAGGGTCGGCGGGACCGAGCTCCTACGAGCAGTACTTC. Amino acid sequence: CASSLGSAGPSSYEQYF. V gene TRBV28 combines with J gene TRBJ2-7; D perhaps matches TRBD2 (6 bases). The CDR3 length is 17 residues. With 2 bases removed from V and 0 bases from J, the gap between germline ends came to 17 bases. Germline CDR1 is MDHEN and CDR2 is SYDVKM.